One and the same sample provided the 16 T cell receptor beta chains below, sequenced in a study of T-cell reconstitution after alpha-beta-depleted transplantation in children (dated by TCRdb to the mid-2010s). The method was PCR. The reads were generated on an Illumina HiSeq 2500. TCR libraries were prepared with molecular barcoding, using unique molecular identifiers to normalize TCRbeta repertoire quantification. The public reads were reprocessed in TCRdb via fastp at Q25 and MiXCR, keeping in-frame beta chains. Records with the same CDR3 protein are collapsed into one entry carrying the most frequent genes and DNA. The sample has 450,000 to 600,000 distinct CDR3 sequences on record, around 20% of them singletons. The ten largest clones take up 3.3% of the sample. Sample: PBMCs from the stem cell graft donor, taken from the stem cell graft. The receptor source for this set is a human donor who donated a stem cell graft to a child with acute lymphoblastic leukemia.

This clonotype was seen a few times. The chain combines TRBV5-6 with TRBJ1-2; 10 bases align to TRBD1. In germline, CDR1 is SGHDT, CDR2 YYEEEE. This CDR3 has 15 amino acids. With V trimmed by 3 bases and J by 6 bases, 8 bases remained unmatched. CDR3 amino acids: CASSSLTGTGDGYTF. As DNA, the CDR3 is TGTGCCAGCAGCTCCCTTACCGGGACAGGGGATGGCTACACCTTC.

The rearrangement uses TRBV10-3 and TRBJ2-3; D possibly matches TRBD1 or TRBD2 (6 bases each). Trimming pared 3 bases from V and 4 bases from J, leaving 11 bases between. CDR3 length: 14 amino acids. Germline V gives CDR1 ENHRY, CDR2 SYGVKD. CDR3 residues: CAISDRGGADTQYF. In DNA, the CDR3 is TGTGCCATCAGTGACAGGGGAGGAGCAGATACGCAGTATTTT.

The gene calls are TRBV29-1 and TRBJ2-2; the D gene could be TRBD1 or TRBD2 (5 bases each). CDR1 SQVTM and CDR2 ANQGSEA come from the germline V gene. The V gene lost 1 base and the J gene lost 5 bases, with 23 bases spanning the gap. This CDR3 spans 18 amino acids. The CDR3 is CSVEGMAPDVWGTGELFF. CDR3 in DNA: TGCAGCGTTGAAGGAATGGCGCCAGATGTTTGGGGGACCGGGGAGCTGTTTTTT.

This sequence joins TRBV6-5 and TRBJ1-1; D is unclear. Germline lookup yields CDR1 MNHEY and CDR2 SVGAGI. The CDR3 sequence is 11 residues long. V was clipped by 6 bases and J by 2 bases, with 4 bases between them. The CDR3 region has the DNA TGTGCCAGCAGAGCTAACACTGAAGCTTTCTTT. The encoded protein is CASRANTEAFF.

This chain uses TRBV5-1 with TRBJ2-7; D is unresolved. The CDR3 contains 15 residues. Germline assignment: CDR1 SGHRS and CDR2 YFSETQ. Trimming stripped 1 base from V and 6 bases from J, with 17 bases between. CDR3: CASSLWADPPGEQYF. The CDR3 coding sequence is TGCGCCAGCAGCTTGTGGGCAGACCCCCCTGGCGAGCAGTACTTC. Complete variable domain (other parts from reference TRBV5-1 and TRBJ2-7): KAGVTQTPRYLIKTRGQQVTLSCSPISGHRSVSWYQQTPGQGLQFLFEYFSETQRNKGNFPGRFSGRQFSNSRSEMNVSTLELGDSALYLCASSLWADPPGEQYFGPGTRLTVT.

This chain connects TRBV27 to TRBJ2-2, with a possible D match to TRBD1 (5 bases). V was shortened by 2 bases and J by 2 bases, with 15 bases between the two germline ends. The CDR3 is 17 amino acids. CDR1 and CDR2 (germline): MNHEY, SMNVEV (reference sequence). As DNA, the CDR3 is TGTGCCAGCAGTTTAGGCAGGGCCAACAGCAACACCGGGGAGCTGTTTTTT. It translates to CASSLGRANSNTGELFF.

The chain carries TRBV7-2 and TRBJ1-4; maybe TRBD1 (5 bases). Germline V lookup: CDR1 SGHTA, CDR2 FQGNSA. Trimming left V 1 base short and J 7 bases short, with 10 bases between. The CDR3 sequence is 14 residues long. The CDR3 loop is CASSLGDAPEKLFF. The CDR3 DNA follows: TGTGCCAGCAGCTTAGGGGACGCACCTGAAAAACTGTTTTTT. The complete variable domain, with remaining parts taken from reference TRBV7-2 and TRBJ1-4, reads GAGVSQSPSNKVTEKGKDVELRCDPISGHTALYWYRQSLGQGLEFLIYFQGNSAPDKSGLPSDRFSAERTGGSVSTLTIQRTQQEDSAVYLCASSLGDAPEKLFFGSGTQLSVL.

There are a few counts of this clonotype. The chain carries TRBV6-2 or TRBV6-3 and TRBJ2-3; 8 positions agree with TRBD2. J lost 3 bases, V lost 3 bases, and 14 bases had no gene match. CDR3 length: 18 residues. CDR1 MNHEY and CDR2 SVGEGT come from the germline V gene. This CDR3 reads CASSYYSGETSRTDTQYF. The DNA for the CDR3 is TGTGCCAGCAGTTATTATAGCGGGGAAACCTCCAGGACAGATACGCAGTATTTT.

This clonotype was observed a few times. J is TRBJ2-7 and V is TRBV7-2; D call uncertain. The V end was cut by 0 bases, the J end by 3 bases, with 6 bases between. Per germline, CDR1 SGHTA and CDR2 FQGNSA. CDR3 length: 13 residues. CDR3 amino acids: CASSLAWIYEQYF. The CDR3 region has the DNA TGTGCCAGCAGCTTAGCTTGGATCTACGAGCAGTACTTC.

V is TRBV2 and J is TRBJ2-1, with TRBD2 matching 12 bases. Germline lookup yields CDR1 SNHLY and CDR2 FYNNEI. J lost 8 bases, V lost 8 bases, and 13 bases had no gene match. The CDR3 runs to 16 residues. The CDR3 here is CASEEWLAGGGDEQFF. Here the CDR3 DNA reads TGTGCCAGCGAGGAGTGGCTAGCGGGAGGGGGGGATGAGCAGTTCTTC.

Only one count was recorded for this clonotype. The rearrangement links TRBV3-1 to TRBJ2-7, with 14 bases fitting TRBD2. CDR1 and CDR2 from the germline V gene are LGHDT and YNNKEL (reference sequence). V dropped 5 bases and J dropped 1; count of bases not matched to a gene: 7. The CDR3 extends over 17 amino acids. The CDR3 nucleotides are TGTGCCAGCAGCGCGGGACTAGCGGGAGTCGGGTCCTACGAGCAGTACTTC. Amino acid sequence: CASSAGLAGVGSYEQYF.

This clonotype has just a few counts. The V and J genes are TRBV7-6 and TRBJ1-1, with a tentative D call TRBD1 (5 bases). Germline-derived CDR1 and CDR2 are SGHVS and FNYEAQ. This CDR3 comprises 18 residues. Trimming removed 5 bases from V and 1 base from J, with 23 bases in between. The CDR3 coding sequence is TGTGCCAGCAGCAATCTAGGGACCGCAGGGTACGGGAACACTGAAGCTTTCTTT. Translation gives CASSNLGTAGYGNTEAFF. The full variable domain, completed using reference TRBV7-6 and TRBJ1-1, is GAGVSQSPRYKVTKRGQDVALRCDPISGHVSLYWYRQALGQGPEFLTYFNYEAQQDKSGLPNDRFSAERPEGSISTLTIQRTEQRDSAMYRCASSNLGTAGYGNTEAFFGQGTRLTVV.

The gene calls are TRBV7-2 and TRBJ2-1; TRBD2 matches 7 bases. The ends lost 5 bases at V and 9 bases at J; junction bases unmatched: 7. The CDR3 is 13 residues long. Germline V gene lookup returns CDR1 SGHTA and CDR2 FQGNSA. Written as DNA, the CDR3 is TGTGCCAGCAGCCTTAAACTAGCGCTTGAGCAGTTCTTC. It is translated as CASSLKLALEQFF.

The V call is TRBV6-1, the J call TRBJ2-7; 7 positions match TRBD1. Per germline, CDR1 MNHNS and CDR2 SASEGT. V trimming: 5 bases; J trimming: 5 bases; junction bases outside the gene matches: 6. The CDR3 length is 13 residues. The CDR3 coding sequence is TGTGCCAGCAGTCGGGACAGCCTTGACGAGCAGTACTTC. Amino acids: CASSRDSLDEQYF.

Only a few counts were recorded for this clonotype. The chain combines TRBV27 with TRBJ2-1; no definite D call. V dropped 2 bases and J dropped 0 bases, with 14 bases sitting between them. Germline V CDR1 and CDR2: MNHEY, SMNVEV (reference sequence). The CDR3 runs to 17 residues. The CDR3 loop is CASSLGPAGNSYNEQFF. The CDR3 DNA is TGTGCCAGCAGTTTAGGCCCTGCTGGAAACTCCTACAATGAGCAGTTCTTC.

This chain connects TRBV5-1 to TRBJ2-2; perhaps TRBD2 as D (5 bases). Per germline, CDR1 SGHRS and CDR2 YFSETQ. Trimming pared 2 bases from V and 7 bases from J, leaving 15 bases between. The CDR3 sequence is 15 residues long. The CDR3: CASSFMMRVDGELFF. The CDR3 nucleotides are TGCGCCAGCAGCTTTATGATGAGGGTGGACGGGGAGCTGTTTTTT.